This T cell receptor (beta chain) was found in a study of T cell repertoires in aging, cancer and after chemotherapy. Overall study: Six age groups, ranging from 30 or younger to 70 or older, included the donors. General study points: In hematological cancer patients, infiltrated lymphoid organs may have impaired thymic emigration or peripheral T cell expansion. In cancer patients, declining TCR diversity with age involved lost richness and lost evenness. Age-matched healthy donors had significantly more diverse, less clonal blood TCR repertoires than untreated cancer patients.

Multiplex touch-down PCR with TRB-A/B primers amplified rearranged V-D-J TRB sequences. One entry per CDR3 protein results from TCRdb running MiXCR on the multiplex PCR reads. The sample records some 2,000 distinct CDR3 sequences, 21% being singletons. Peripheral blood genomic DNA, not sorted cells or RNA, was the template. CDR1 is MDHEN and CDR2 is SYDVKM in the germline V gene. This CDR3 has 13 residues. The V and J ends lost 7 bases and 4 bases respectively, with 13 bases between them. In regard to this clonotype: Its specificity is not known.

Sequencing was carried out using blood. The rearrangement uses TRBV28 and TRBJ1-2; D uncertain. The sequence came from a human donor with a blood cancer. As DNA, the CDR3 is TGTGCCAGCAAGGCTCAGCCGGTCTATGGCTACACCTTC. Encoded protein: CASKAQPVYGYTF.